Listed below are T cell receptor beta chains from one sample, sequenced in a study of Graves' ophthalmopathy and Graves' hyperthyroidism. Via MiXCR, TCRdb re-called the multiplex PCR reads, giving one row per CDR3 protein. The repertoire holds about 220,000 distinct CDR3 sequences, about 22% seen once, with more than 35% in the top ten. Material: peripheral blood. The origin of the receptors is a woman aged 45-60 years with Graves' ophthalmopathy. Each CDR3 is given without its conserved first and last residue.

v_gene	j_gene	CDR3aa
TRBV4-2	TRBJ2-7	ASSQEASGRAYEQY
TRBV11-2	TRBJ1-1	ASSLGSGLGWDTEAS
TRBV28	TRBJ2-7	AVSSYEQY
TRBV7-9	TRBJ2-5	ASSLGTRGTQETQY
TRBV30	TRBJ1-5	AWRGPGNQPQH
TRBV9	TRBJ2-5	ASSGRTGGGWETQY
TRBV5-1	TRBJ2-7	ASSLDWVYEQY
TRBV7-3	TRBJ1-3	ASSETGAGNTIY
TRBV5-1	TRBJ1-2	ASSLDRGTGYT
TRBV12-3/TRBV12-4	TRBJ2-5	ASSPRGAPVTQY
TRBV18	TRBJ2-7	ASSPLAGGPSSYEQY
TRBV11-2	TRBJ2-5	ASSYPGRRLEPQY
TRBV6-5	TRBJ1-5	ASSYSRNSNQPQH
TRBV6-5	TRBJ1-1	ASSYGGGTEAF
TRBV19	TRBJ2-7	ASSSLYEQY
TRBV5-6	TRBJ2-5	ASSLGLARKTQY
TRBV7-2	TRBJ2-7	ASSTGAGGAYEQY
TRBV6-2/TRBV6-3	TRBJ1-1	ASKNGGIGTEAF
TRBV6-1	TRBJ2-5	ASSERPAHQETQY
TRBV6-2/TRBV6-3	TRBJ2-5	ASSPSGTGVSEETQY
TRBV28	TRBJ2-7	ASSSQAGGPPEQY
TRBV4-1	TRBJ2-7	ASSQVLGENYEQY
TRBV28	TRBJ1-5	ASSWVQGLEEYSNQPQH
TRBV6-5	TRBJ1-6	ASSPSGAYNSPLH
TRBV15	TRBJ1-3	ATSRGVMTGNTIY